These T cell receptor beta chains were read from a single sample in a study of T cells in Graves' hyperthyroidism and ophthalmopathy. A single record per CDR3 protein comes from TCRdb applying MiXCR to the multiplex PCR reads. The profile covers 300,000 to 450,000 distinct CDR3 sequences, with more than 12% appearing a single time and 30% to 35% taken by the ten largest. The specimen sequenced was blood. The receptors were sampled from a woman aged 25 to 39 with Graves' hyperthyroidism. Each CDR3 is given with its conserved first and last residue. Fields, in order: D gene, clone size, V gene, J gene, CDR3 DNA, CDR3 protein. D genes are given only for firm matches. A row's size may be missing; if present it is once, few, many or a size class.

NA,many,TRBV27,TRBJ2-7,TGTGCCAGCAACATAGGAGGCACGTCCTACGAGCAGTACTTC,CASNIGGTSYEQYF
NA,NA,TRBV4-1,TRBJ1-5,TGCGCCAGCAGCGGGATCTTGGATAGCAATCAGCCCCAGCATTTT,CASSGILDSNQPQHF
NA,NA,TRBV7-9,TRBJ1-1,TGTGCCAGCAGCTTAGTGGGGGCTAGACCTGAAGCTTTCTTT,CASSLVGARPEAFF
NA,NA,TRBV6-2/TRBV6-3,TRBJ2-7,TGTGCCAGCATGGACCGATGGGGCTCCTACGAGCAGTACTTC,CASMDRWGSYEQYF
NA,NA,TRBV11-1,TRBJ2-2,TGTGCCAGCAGCTCAGCAACACGAACCGGGGAGCTGTTTTTT,CASSSATRTGELFF
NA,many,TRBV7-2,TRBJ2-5,TGTGCCAGCAAACCTCAGGAGACCCAGTACTTC,CASKPQETQYF
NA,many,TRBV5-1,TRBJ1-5,TGCGCCAGCAGCTTGGATCGGTATTCGGGTCAGCCCCAGCATTTT,CASSLDRYSGQPQHF
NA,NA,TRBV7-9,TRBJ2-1,TGTGCCAGCAGCTTAATACTCATCAATGAGCAGTTCTTC,CASSLILINEQFF
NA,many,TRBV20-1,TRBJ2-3,TGCAGTGCTAGTATCCGACAGGCGGGCACAGATACGCAGTATTTT,CSASIRQAGTDTQYF
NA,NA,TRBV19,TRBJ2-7,TGTGCCAGCTCCCGGGATACTGACTACGAGCAGTACTTC,CASSRDTDYEQYF
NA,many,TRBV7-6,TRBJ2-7,TGTGCCAGCAGCTTAGGACAGGACTACGAGCAGTACTTC,CASSLGQDYEQYF
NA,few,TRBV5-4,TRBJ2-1,TGTGCCAGCAGCTTGGCCCCAGGGCACAATGAGCAGTTCTTC,CASSLAPGHNEQFF
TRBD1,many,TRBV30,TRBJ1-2,TGTGCCTGGGGTGGGGACAGGGGGCGTGATGGCTACACCTTC,CAWGGDRGRDGYTF
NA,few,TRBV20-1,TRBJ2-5,TGCAGTGCTAGTCATAGGGGGTGGCAAGAGACCCAGTACTTC,CSASHRGWQETQYF
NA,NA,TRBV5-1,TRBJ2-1,TGCGCCAGCAGCCCGAATTACGGAAGCTCCTACAATGAGCAGTTCTTC,CASSPNYGSSYNEQFF
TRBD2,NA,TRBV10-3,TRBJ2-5,TGTGCCATCAGATCGACTAGCGGTGACGAGACCCAGTACTTC,CAIRSTSGDETQYF
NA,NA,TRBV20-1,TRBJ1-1,TGCAGTGCTGAGAGTTTCCATTTGAACACTGAAGCTTTCTTT,CSAESFHLNTEAFF
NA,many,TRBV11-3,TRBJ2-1,TGTGCCAGCAGCTTAGATCGGGGGCTAGCGCAAAATGAGCAGTTCTTC,CASSLDRGLAQNEQFF
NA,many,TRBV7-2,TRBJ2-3,TGTGCCAGCAGCTTAGGCGGGGCAGGGGGCACAGATACGCAGTATTTT,CASSLGGAGGTDTQYF
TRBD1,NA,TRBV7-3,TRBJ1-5,TGTGCCAGCAGCGTAGGACAGGGGAGGTTAGGCAATCAGCCCCAGCATTTT,CASSVGQGRLGNQPQHF
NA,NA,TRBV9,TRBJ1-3,TGTGCCAGCAGCGTAGATGGATACTCTGGAAACACCATATATTTT,CASSVDGYSGNTIYF
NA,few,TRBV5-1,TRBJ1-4,TGCGCCAGCAGCTCGGGGGCAGGGACTAATGAAAAACTGTTTTTT,CASSSGAGTNEKLFF
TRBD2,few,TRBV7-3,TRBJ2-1,TGTGCCAGCAGCTTATCGCCCCATAGTGCGGGAGTAAGGCAGTTCTTC,CASSLSPHSAGVRQFF
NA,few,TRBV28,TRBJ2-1,TGTGCCAGCAGTTCCCCTGCTCGAGTTGAGCAGTTCTTC,CASSSPARVEQFF
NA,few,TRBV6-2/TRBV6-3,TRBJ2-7,TGTGCCAGCAATAATTCTCCGACGGAACATACCTACGAGCAGTACTTC,CASNNSPTEHTYEQYF
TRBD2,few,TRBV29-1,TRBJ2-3,TGCAGCGTCAGGGGACTAGCGACTGCAGTGGATACGCAGTATTTT,CSVRGLATAVDTQYF
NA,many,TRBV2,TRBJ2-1,TGTGCCAGCAGTTCGGGACTCGGAGAGCAGTTCTTC,CASSSGLGEQFF
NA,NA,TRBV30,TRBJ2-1,TGTGCCTGGAGCGGGCGGCGCCCCTCCTACAATGAGCAGTTCTTC,CAWSGRRPSYNEQFF